The source of this T cell receptor beta chain is a study of blood T cell repertoires in COVID-19. The wider study: Sample material is recorded as cDNA or gDNA derived from T cells, B-cell-depleted T cells, or PBMCs.

There are a few counts of this clone. Data came from immunoSEQ multiplex PCR; TCRdb stores just in-frame clones and leaves some out. The sample includes some 200,000 clones, about 86% of them seen just once. With 1 base removed from V and 5 bases from J, the gap between germline ends came to 6 bases. The CDR3 is made up of 13 amino acids. Germline V gene sequence: CDR1 SGHNT, CDR2 YENEEA. The genes are TRBV11-3 and TRBJ2-4; maybe TRBD2 (6 bases). This receptor was obtained from a woman in her thirties who had recovered from COVID-19. Specimen: peripheral blood. CDR3 residues: CASSLGRENIQYF. As DNA, the CDR3 is TGTGCCAGCAGCTTAGGGAGGGAAAACATTCAGTACTTC.